These 32 T cell receptor beta chains share one sample of origin, sequenced in a study of memory CD4+ T cells and cytomegalovirus serostatus. Generated by immunoSEQ multiplex PCR, the TCRdb table keeps only in-frame clones and is missing some. Of about 82,000 clones in the sample, over 80% were seen once. Single viable CD3+CD4+CD8-CD45RO+ cells were sorted as the memory CD4+ T cells. Sequenced input: memory CD4+ T cells from blood. Receptors were obtained from an adult in good health and CMV-seronegative.

The rearrangement joins TRBV30 to TRBJ1-4; D call uncertain. V shed 0 bases and J shed 7 bases, with 12 bases lying between them. Germline assignment: CDR1 GTSNPN and CDR2 SVGIG (reference sequence). This CDR3 has 14 residues. CDR3: CAWSVQPEAEKLFF. CDR3 nucleotides: TGTGCCTGGAGTGTACAGCCTGAAGCTGAAAAACTGTTTTTT.

CDR3 protein: CASSLGAGPEETQYF. CDR3 coding DNA: TGTGCCAGCAGCTTGGGGGCGGGGCCCGAGGAGACCCAGTACTTC. J is TRBJ2-5 and V is TRBV11-3; the D call may be TRBD1 or TRBD2 (6 bases each). V shed 3 bases and J shed 5 bases, with 16 bases lying between them. The CDR3 contains 15 residues. The germline CDR1 and CDR2 sequences are SGHNT and YENEEA.

The chain is built from TRBV19 and TRBJ1-6, with D uncertain. The V end was cut by 10 bases, the J end by 4 bases, with 11 bases between. Germline CDR1 reads LNHDA; CDR2 reads SQIVND (reference sequence). This CDR3 region has 13 residues. The CDR3 DNA sequence: TGTGCCACCCAGACTGATTATAATTCACCCCTCCACTTT. Translation gives CATQTDYNSPLHF.

This chain joins TRBV7-2 and TRBJ2-2; 7 nucleotides align to TRBD1. With V trimmed by 2 bases and J by 5 bases, 5 bases remained unmatched. The CDR3 is made up of 15 amino acids. Germline V gene lookup returns CDR1 SGHTA and CDR2 FQGNSA. The CDR3, as DNA: TGTGCCAGCAGCTTAAGGGGGCAGGAAACCGGGGAGCTGTTTTTT. Its translation: CASSLRGQETGELFF.

The genes are TRBV18 and TRBJ2-6; TRBD2 agrees at 8 bases. The CDR3 spans 18 residues. CDR1 is KGHSH, CDR2 LQKENI, per germline. After removal of 4 bases from V and 3 bases from J, the junction contained 11 bases not matched to a gene. The CDR3 DNA follows: TGTGCCAGCTCACAGGAATCGGGGGGGCCTATTGGGGCCAACGTCCTGACTTTC. Translation: CASSQESGGPIGANVLTF.

The chain couples TRBV6-6 to TRBJ1-2; weak D call: TRBD1 (6 bases). Germline lookup yields CDR1 MNHNY and CDR2 SVGAGI (reference sequence). The V end lost 2 bases, the J end lost 6 bases, and 10 bases lay between the germline ends. The CDR3 has 13 residues. The CDR3 coding sequence is TGTGCCAGCAGTTACACCTACAGGGATGGCTACACCTTC. Translating it yields CASSYTYRDGYTF.

The chain combines TRBV30 with TRBJ1-3, with a weak D call TRBD1 (5 bases). Trimming removed 3 bases at V and 6 bases at J, with 21 bases between. CDR3 size: 16 residues. Germline V lookup: CDR1 GTSNPN, CDR2 SVGIG (reference sequence). The CDR3 nucleotides read TGTGCCTGGAGCCAGACAGTGGCCGGGGTAGCAAACACCATATATTTT. It translates to CAWSQTVAGVANTIYF.

V gene TRBV19 combines with J gene TRBJ1-4; D is ambiguous. Germline loops: CDR1 LNHDA, CDR2 SQIVND (reference sequence). The CDR3 runs to 13 residues. V lost 10 bases and J lost 1, with 10 bases in between. The CDR3: CATNGLTNEKLFF. The CDR3 DNA reads TGTGCCACAAACGGGTTAACTAATGAAAAACTGTTTTTT.

This chain joins TRBV7-3 and TRBJ2-1; TRBD2 agrees at 7 bases. This CDR3 has 16 residues. Losses at the gene ends were 0 bases for V and 5 bases for J; bases not matched to a gene: 7. CDR1 SGHTA and CDR2 FQGTGA come from the germline V gene. The CDR3 sequence: CASSLTGGLTNNEQFF. The CDR3 nucleotides are TGTGCCAGCAGCTTAACTGGGGGACTAACTAACAATGAGCAGTTCTTC.

The V and J genes are TRBV30 and TRBJ1-2; possible D gene TRBD1, 6 bases. The CDR3 has 12 amino acids. Trimming took 8 bases from V and 8 from J, leaving 18 bases between them. From germline, CDR1 is GTSNPN and CDR2 SVGIG (reference sequence). In DNA form, the CDR3 reads TGTGCCCTTGAACAGGGTTGGGGGGGCTACACCTTC. It codes for CALEQGWGGYTF.

The chain joins TRBV5-1 to TRBJ2-7, with D perhaps matching TRBD2 (6 bases). The V end was cut by 3 bases, the J end by 0 bases, with 16 bases between. The CDR3 runs to 16 residues. Germline V gives CDR1 SGHRS, CDR2 YFSETQ. This CDR3 is CASSSTGEVTSYEQYF. The CDR3, as DNA: TGCGCCAGCAGCTCCACTGGGGAGGTTACCTCCTACGAGCAGTACTTC. Full variable domain (outside the CDR3, taken from reference TRBV5-1 and TRBJ2-7): KAGVTQTPRYLIKTRGQQVTLSCSPISGHRSVSWYQQTPGQGLQFLFEYFSETQRNKGNFPGRFSGRQFSNSRSEMNVSTLELGDSALYLCASSSTGEVTSYEQYFGPGTRLTVT.

The chain combines TRBV5-4 with TRBJ1-2; tentative D call: TRBD1 (5 bases). Trimming removed 6 bases from V and 10 bases from J, with 19 bases in between. This CDR3 has 13 residues. Germline V CDR1 and CDR2: SGHNT, YYREEE (reference sequence). As DNA, the CDR3 is TGTGCCAGCATGACGCAGGGCGATCTTAACTACACCTTC. Translating it yields CASMTQGDLNYTF.

This clone has a single count. The rearrangement joins TRBV5-1 to TRBJ2-2; the D gene could be TRBD1 or TRBD2 (5 bases each). Germline CDR1 SGHRS, CDR2 YFSETQ. Trimming took 2 bases from V and 3 from J, leaving 8 bases between them. CDR3 length: 14 residues. This CDR3 is CASSFGTDTGELFF. CDR3 nucleotide sequence: TGCGCCAGCAGCTTTGGGACCGACACCGGGGAGCTGTTTTTT.

This chain connects TRBV19 to TRBJ1-2; a possible D gene is TRBD1 (5 bases). Germline V gene sequence: CDR1 LNHDA, CDR2 SQIVND (reference sequence). The V and J ends lost 5 bases and 1 base respectively, with 8 bases between them. The CDR3 covers 13 residues. CDR3 amino acids: CASSRDSNYGYTF. CDR3 in DNA: TGTGCCAGTAGTCGCGACAGTAACTATGGCTACACCTTC.

This chain links TRBV5-4 with TRBJ1-5; 7 bases align to TRBD1. Germline values: CDR1 SGHNT, CDR2 YYREEE (reference sequence). With 5 bases clipped from V and 2 bases from J, the junction kept 7 bases outside the gene matches. This CDR3 region has 15 residues. CDR3 coding DNA: TGTGCCAGCAGTCAAACAGGGGTGGGCAATCAGCCCCAGCATTTT. This codes for CASSQTGVGNQPQHF.

The chain uses TRBV7-9 and TRBJ2-1; D uncertain. Germline lookup yields CDR1 SEHNR and CDR2 FQNEAQ (reference sequence). The germline V and J ends were trimmed by 3 bases and 5 bases, with 8 bases remaining between them. The CDR3 length is 13 residues. DNA for the CDR3: TGTGCCAGCAGCTTTAAAAGGGACAATGAGCAGTTCTTC. The encoded protein is CASSFKRDNEQFF.

CDR3 DNA: TGTGCCAGCAGTTCCCTACCGACTAGCGGGGACCAAGAGACCCAGTACTTC. Translated, it gives CASSSLPTSGDQETQYF. This sequence joins TRBV28 and TRBJ2-5; 11 bases match TRBD2. Germline CDR1 is MDHEN and CDR2 is SYDVKM. J was trimmed by 0 bases and V by 4 bases; bases with no gene match: 7. The CDR3 covers 17 residues. Variable domain in full (rest from reference TRBV28 and TRBJ2-5): DVKVTQSSRYLVKRTGEKVFLECVQDMDHENMFWYRQDPGLGLRLIYFSYDVKMKEKGDIPEGYSVSREKKERFSLILESASTNQTSMYLCASSSLPTSGDQETQYFGPGTRLLVL.

This clone showed up many times. This chain connects TRBV7-9 to TRBJ1-3; maybe TRBD1 (5 bases). With 5 bases removed from V and 0 bases from J, the gap between germline ends came to 14 bases. The CDR3 consists of 16 residues. Germline V gene data show CDR1 as SEHNR and CDR2 as FQNEAQ (reference sequence). The CDR3, as DNA: TGTGCCAGCAGCGCCCTTTCGACAGTCTCTGGAAACACCATATATTTT. Its translation: CASSALSTVSGNTIYF. Based on the CDR3 plus reference TRBV7-9 and TRBJ1-3, the full variable domain is DTGVSQNPRHKITKRGQNVTFRCDPISEHNRLYWYRQTLGQGPEFLTYFQNEAQLEKSRLLSDRFSAERPKGSFSTLEIQRTEQGDSAMYLCASSALSTVSGNTIYFGEGSWLTVV.

This sequence joins TRBV2 and TRBJ2-3; 7 bases are shared with TRBD2. Germline V gene sequence: CDR1 SNHLY, CDR2 FYNNEI. V dropped 4 bases and J dropped 1; count of bases not matched to a gene: 5. CDR3 length equals 15 residues. CDR3 in DNA: TGTGCCAGCAGTGTGGCGGGGGTGGGCACAGATACGCAGTATTTT. It codes for CASSVAGVGTDTQYF. Together with reference TRBV2 and TRBJ2-3, the CDR3 gives the full variable domain: EPEVTQTPSHQVTQMGQEVILRCVPISNHLYFYWYRQILGQKVEFLVSFYNNEISEKSEIFDDQFSVERPDGSNFTLKIRSTKLEDSAMYFCASSVAGVGTDTQYFGPGTRLTVL.

This sequence joins TRBV5-4 and TRBJ2-3; either TRBD1 or TRBD2 may supply D (5 bases each). CDR3 length equals 16 residues. Trimming removed 3 bases from V and 1 base from J, with 15 bases in between. Germline V gives CDR1 SGHNT, CDR2 YYREEE (reference sequence). Here the CDR3 reads CASSSLGVSGTDTQYF. Written as DNA, the CDR3 is TGTGCCAGCAGCTCCCTGGGGGTATCCGGCACAGATACGCAGTATTTT. Complete variable domain (other parts from reference TRBV5-4 and TRBJ2-3): ETGVTQSPTHLIKTRGQQVTLRCSSQSGHNTVSWYQQALGQGPQFIFQYYREEENGRGNFPPRFSGLQFPNYSSELNVNALELDDSALYLCASSSLGVSGTDTQYFGPGTRLTVL.

The chain joins TRBV7-3 to TRBJ2-3; the match to TRBD2 covers 14 bases. Trimming removed 5 bases from V and 8 bases from J; junction bases left unmatched: 6. CDR1 and CDR2 from the germline V gene are SGHTA and FQGTGA. The CDR3 has 15 amino acids. CDR3 DNA: TGTGCCAGCAGCCCCGGGACTAGCGGGGGATCTACGCAGTATTTT. This gives the protein CASSPGTSGGSTQYF.

The chain carries TRBV10-3 and TRBJ2-2, with a possible D match to TRBD1 (6 bases). The CDR3 is 15 amino acids. V shed 6 bases and J shed 3 bases, with 14 bases lying between them. Germline V gene data show CDR1 as ENHRY and CDR2 as SYGVKD. The DNA for the CDR3 is TGTGCCATCAGCGGACAGAAGACCTACACCGGGGAGCTGTTTTTT. Amino acid sequence: CAISGQKTYTGELFF.

The rearrangement links TRBV10-2 to TRBJ2-7; D call uncertain. Germline V gene data show CDR1 as WSHSY and CDR2 as SAAADI. Trimming stripped 8 bases from V and 2 bases from J, with 10 bases between. The CDR3 loop spans 12 amino acids. CDR3 sequence: CASAPATYEQYF. CDR3 bases: TGCGCCAGCGCGCCAGCCACCTACGAGCAGTACTTC.

This sequence joins TRBV7-8 and TRBJ2-7; 9 nucleotides match TRBD1. J was trimmed by 4 bases and V by 2 bases; bases with no gene match: 6. Germline values: CDR1 SGHVS, CDR2 FQNEAQ. The CDR3 totals 15 residues. The CDR3 nucleotides are TGTGCCAGCAGCTTATCCGGGACAGGGAGGTACGAGCAGTACTTC. It is translated as CASSLSGTGRYEQYF. The full variable domain, rest sourced from reference TRBV7-8 and TRBJ2-7, is GAGVSQSPRYKVAKRGQDVALRCDPISGHVSLFWYQQALGQGPEFLTYFQNEAQLDKSGLPSDRFFAERPEGSVSTLKIQRTQQEDSAVYLCASSLSGTGRYEQYFGPGTRLTVT.

This chain's CDR3 is CANDGTSGEETQYF. DNA for the CDR3: TGTGCCAACGATGGGACTAGCGGGGAAGAGACCCAGTACTTC. The rearrangement uses TRBV9 and TRBJ2-5; TRBD2 matches 13 bases. Germline V CDR1 and CDR2: SGDLS, YYNGEE. The V gene end was trimmed by 9 bases and the J gene end by 3 bases; junction bases not matched to a gene: 5. This CDR3 has 14 residues.

This chain uses TRBV5-6 with TRBJ1-5; 10 positions agree with TRBD1. Trimming at V came to 4 bases and at J to 1 base, leaving 8 bases not matched to a gene. The length of the CDR3 is 17 residues. Per the germline V gene, CDR1 is SGHDT and CDR2 is YYEEEE. The CDR3, as DNA: TGTGCCAGCAGCCTGGACAGGGGGGTAGGGAGCAATCAGCCCCAGCATTTT. Its protein product is CASSLDRGVGSNQPQHF.

The CDR3 here is CASGPTGGTDTQYF. As DNA, the CDR3 is TGTGCCAGCGGCCCGACAGGGGGCACAGATACGCAGTATTTT. The V gene is TRBV6-5, the J gene TRBJ2-3, with TRBD1 matching 8 bases. The CDR3 has 14 residues. Losses at the gene ends were 8 bases for V and 1 base for J; bases not matched to a gene: 5. CDR1 is MNHEY and CDR2 is SVGAGI in the germline V gene.

CDR3 amino acids: CASSQDSDSPYNSPLHF. The CDR3 nucleotides read TGTGCCAGCAGCCAAGATTCTGACAGCCCCTATAATTCACCCCTCCACTTT. V gene TRBV4-2 combines with J gene TRBJ1-6, with a tentative D call TRBD1 (5 bases). The CDR3 covers 17 residues. Per germline, CDR1 LGHNA and CDR2 YNFKEQ. The V end was cut by 0 bases, the J end by 2 bases, with 11 bases between.

There are a few counts of this clone. The CDR3 reads CSVDGDSGGPEQFF. Here the CDR3 DNA reads TGCAGCGTTGATGGAGATAGCGGGGGGCCTGAACAGTTCTTC. This chain joins TRBV29-1 and TRBJ2-1, with TRBD2 identical over 10 bases. Trimming removed 3 bases from V and 13 bases from J; junction bases left unmatched: 12. CDR3 length: 14 amino acids. The V gene's germline CDR1 is SQVTM and CDR2 ANQGSEA.

J is TRBJ1-4 and V is TRBV6-6; TRBD1 agrees at 8 bases. The CDR3 runs 16 residues. Per the germline V gene, CDR1 is MNHNY and CDR2 is SVGAGI (reference sequence). V lost 4 bases to trimming and J lost 0 bases; unmatched junction nucleotides: 4. The CDR3 DNA sequence: TGTGCCAGCAGTTTAGGACAGGGCACAACTAATGAAAAACTGTTTTTT. It codes for CASSLGQGTTNEKLFF.

This chain uses TRBV6-4 with TRBJ1-2; unclear D gene. CDR1 and CDR2 (germline): MRHNA, SNTAGT. Trimming took 2 bases from V and 4 from J, leaving 17 bases between them. This CDR3 comprises 16 residues. Here the CDR3 DNA reads TGTGCCAGCAGTGACGGCCCGGGCCCTTCGGGCTATGGCTACACCTTC. Translation gives CASSDGPGPSGYGYTF.

The chain is built from TRBV19 and TRBJ1-3, with unresolved D. The CDR3 extends over 16 amino acids. CDR1 is LNHDA and CDR2 is SQIVND in the germline V gene (reference sequence). V was cut by 1 base and J by 0 bases, with 10 bases left in between. The CDR3 region has the DNA TGTGCCAGTAGTATAGTCGGCAGCCACTCTGGAAACACCATATATTTT. Translated, it gives CASSIVGSHSGNTIYF.